A single sample is the source of the 29 T cell receptor beta chains below, sequenced in a study of CD8 T cells in ankylosing spondylitis. These receptors are not linked to any known antigen. Overall study results and limits: Ankylosing spondylitis blood appeared to be characterized by a TCR beta motif of about 8 highly homologous variants.

MiXCR, run by TCRdb on the 5' RACE reads, gives a single entry per CDR3 protein. The sample records hundreds of thousands of distinct CDR3 sequences, about an eighth being singletons. Sequencing used blood, either unsorted or a sorted T cell fraction (not recorded which). These receptors came from a male donor with ankylosing spondylitis.

This clonotype was recorded a few times. The chain links TRBV5-1 to TRBJ2-3, with D unresolved. V was cut by 4 bases and J by 4 bases, with 7 bases left in between. The CDR3 loop spans 12 amino acids. The germline V gene has CDR1 SGHRS and CDR2 YFSETQ. In nucleotides, the CDR3 is TGCGCCAGCAGCCATGGAGCAGATACGCAGTATTTT. Protein: CASSHGADTQYF. Using reference TRBV5-1 and TRBJ2-3 for the parts outside the CDR3, the full variable domain is KAGVTQTPRYLIKTRGQQVTLSCSPISGHRSVSWYQQTPGQGLQFLFEYFSETQRNKGNFPGRFSGRQFSNSRSEMNVSTLELGDSALYLCASSHGADTQYFGPGTRLTVL.

This clonotype appeared a few times. Written as DNA, the CDR3 is TGTGCCAGCAGTTCCCCCCTGAGGACAGGGATGTACGAGCAGTACTTC. Encoded protein: CASSSPLRTGMYEQYF. J is TRBJ2-7 and V is TRBV12-3 or TRBV12-4; 8 nucleotides match TRBD1. Trimming took 4 bases from V and 4 from J; bases not matched to a gene: 12. The CDR3 spans 16 residues.

The V call is TRBV4-1, the J call TRBJ2-3; no clear D gene. The germline V and J ends were trimmed by 0 bases and 11 bases, with 15 bases remaining between them. The CDR3 has 14 amino acids. Looked up from germline, CDR1 is MGHRA and CDR2 is YSYEKL. CDR3 sequence reads: CASSQEITTPRQYF. The CDR3 nucleotides read TGCGCCAGCAGCCAAGAAATAACGACCCCCCGGCAGTATTTT.

This clonotype was observed a handful of times. The gene calls are TRBV12-3 or TRBV12-4 and TRBJ1-1, with D tentatively TRBD1 (6 bases). The CDR3 runs 14 residues. Deletions cut 4 bases from V and 4 bases from J, with 13 bases between. DNA for the CDR3: TGTGCCAGCAGTTCTGGGGGGCCGGGCACTGAAGCTTTCTTT. This sequence encodes CASSSGGPGTEAFF.

This clonotype was seen a handful of times. J is TRBJ2-5 and V is TRBV3-1; perhaps TRBD2 as D (6 bases). Looked up from germline, CDR1 is LGHDT and CDR2 is YNNKEL (reference sequence). The CDR3 extends over 13 amino acids. Trimming pared 5 bases from V and 4 bases from J, leaving 11 bases between. CDR3 protein: CASSGSGRETQYF. CDR3 bases: TGTGCCAGCAGCGGTAGCGGACGAGAGACCCAGTACTTC.

The chain uses TRBV27 and TRBJ1-4; 9 bases are a match to TRBD1. Germline V gene data show CDR1 as MNHEY and CDR2 as SMNVEV (reference sequence). The junction had 8 bases not matched to a gene; V was cut back by 5 bases and J by 10 bases. The CDR3 sequence is 14 residues long. The CDR3 bases are TGTGCCAGCAGTCCCGGACAGGGGCACGGAAAACTGTTTTTT. Encoded protein: CASSPGQGHGKLFF.

This clonotype was counted only a few times. The chain has TRBV7-6 and TRBJ2-1, with 7 bases identical to TRBD2. Germline CDR1 SGHVS, CDR2 FNYEAQ. V shed 4 bases, J shed 3 bases, and the junction held 6 bases outside the gene matches. This CDR3 has 15 amino acids. The chain's CDR3 is CASSYLGGGYNEQFF. The CDR3 DNA is TGTGCCAGCAGCTACCTTGGGGGGGGCTACAATGAGCAGTTCTTC.

This clonotype was observed a few times. J is TRBJ1-2 and V is TRBV7-9, with 7 positions matching TRBD1. This CDR3 region has 14 residues. V was pared by 8 bases and J by 2 bases, with 8 bases of the junction left unmatched. Germline V gene sequence: CDR1 SEHNR, CDR2 FQNEAQ (reference sequence). CDR3 amino acids: CASSTGEWNYGYTF. The CDR3 bases are TGTGCCAGCTCTACAGGGGAATGGAACTATGGCTACACCTTC.

The chain has TRBV20-1 and TRBJ1-3; D perhaps matches TRBD1 (5 bases). V was pared by 7 bases and J by 4 bases, with 11 bases between. Germline-derived CDR1 and CDR2 are DFQATT and SNEGSKA (reference sequence). The CDR3 loop spans 12 amino acids. CDR3 in amino acids: CSVAGLGNTIYF. The CDR3 coding sequence is TGCAGTGTGGCAGGGTTAGGAAACACCATATATTTT.

J is TRBJ2-1 and V is TRBV20-1; 7 nucleotides agree with TRBD1. The CDR3 contains 14 residues. Trimming took 1 base from V and 10 from J; bases not matched to a gene: 10. CDR1 is DFQATT, CDR2 SNEGSKA, per germline (reference sequence). CDR3 sequence (DNA): TGCAGTGCTAGAGCAGGGGGTTCCGCGTGGGAGCAGTTCTTC. It specifies CSARAGGSAWEQFF.

This clonotype has only a few counts. V and J are TRBV7-8 and TRBJ2-5; D unresolved. The CDR3 runs to 13 residues. V was clipped by 2 bases and J by 5 bases, with 9 bases between them. Germline CDR1 SGHVS, CDR2 FQNEAQ. The CDR3 DNA sequence: TGTGCCAGCAGCTTATGGGGTCGGGAGACCCAGTACTTC. Translation: CASSLWGRETQYF. Variable domain in full (rest from reference TRBV7-8 and TRBJ2-5): GAGVSQSPRYKVAKRGQDVALRCDPISGHVSLFWYQQALGQGPEFLTYFQNEAQLDKSGLPSDRFFAERPEGSVSTLKIQRTQQEDSAVYLCASSLWGRETQYFGPGTRLLVL.

This rearrangement joins TRBV12-3 or TRBV12-4 to TRBJ2-7; 9 bases map to TRBD1. The CDR3 is 13 residues long. After removal of 8 bases from V and 7 bases from J, the junction contained 9 bases not matched to a gene. As DNA, the CDR3 is TGTGCCAGCCGGGACAGGGTCGTTCGGGAGCAGTACTTC. Protein sequence: CASRDRVVREQYF.

This chain's CDR3 is CASSKGLAGGQGGELFF. The CDR3 DNA sequence: TGTGCCAGCAGCAAGGGACTAGCGGGAGGGCAAGGCGGGGAGCTGTTTTTT. The rearrangement uses TRBV6-1 and TRBJ2-2; 16 bases map to TRBD2. With 6 bases clipped from V and 7 bases from J, the junction kept 8 bases outside the gene matches. CDR3 length: 17 amino acids. CDR1 and CDR2 from the germline V gene are MNHNS and SASEGT.

This chain connects TRBV18 to TRBJ2-4, with D possibly being TRBD2 (5 bases). CDR3 size: 14 residues. Germline CDR1 and CDR2: KGHSH and LQKENI. Trimming removed 2 bases from V and 8 bases from J, with 13 bases in between. The CDR3 coding sequence is TGTGCCAGCTCACCAGCGGGTTCTATTGACATTCAGTACTTC. Translating it yields CASSPAGSIDIQYF. The variable domain in full, with the rest retrieved from reference TRBV18 and TRBJ2-4, is NAGVMQNPRHLVRRRGQEARLRCSPMKGHSHVYWYRQLPEEGLKFMVYLQKENIIDESGMPKERFSAEFPKEGPSILRIQQVVRGDSAAYFCASSPAGSIDIQYFGAGTRLSVL.

In this sample, this clonotype turned up a few times. The chain combines TRBV12-3 or TRBV12-4 with TRBJ1-2; D unresolved. CDR3 length: 15 residues. The V end was cut by 1 base, the J end by 4 bases, with 13 bases between. The CDR3 protein is CASSLGSPETYGYTF. CDR3 nucleotide sequence: TGTGCCAGCAGTTTAGGTTCTCCAGAAACCTATGGCTACACCTTC.

The chain couples TRBV27 to TRBJ1-2, with 7 bases that match TRBD1. The germline V gene encodes CDR1 MNHEY and CDR2 SMNVEV (reference sequence). The CDR3 consists of 14 residues. V dropped 0 bases and J dropped 4; count of bases not matched to a gene: 2. CDR3 sequence (DNA): TGTGCCAGCAGTTTATCGGCAGGGGGCTATGGCTACACCTTC. It is translated as CASSLSAGGYGYTF.

The chain couples TRBV6-2 or TRBV6-3 to TRBJ2-1, with 13 nucleotides matching TRBD2. With 2 bases clipped from V and 6 bases from J, the junction kept 4 bases outside the gene matches. Per the germline V gene, CDR1 is MNHEY and CDR2 is SVGEGT. CDR3 length: 16 residues. In DNA form, the CDR3 reads TGTGCCAGCAGTTACGGGACTAGCGGGATTTCCAATGAGCAGTTCTTC. Its translation is CASSYGTSGISNEQFF.

This clonotype has a handful of counts. V gene TRBV7-2 combines with J gene TRBJ1-1; D is possibly TRBD1 (5 bases). Germline CDR1 and CDR2: SGHTA and FQGNSA. V lost 2 bases, J lost 0 bases, and 7 bases lay in between. CDR3 size: 14 residues. As DNA, the CDR3 is TGTGCCAGCAGCTTAAACAGGTTGAACACTGAAGCTTTCTTT. This encodes CASSLNRLNTEAFF. Full variable domain (remainder filled in from reference TRBV7-2 and TRBJ1-1): GAGVSQSPSNKVTEKGKDVELRCDPISGHTALYWYRQSLGQGLEFLIYFQGNSAPDKSGLPSDRFSAERTGGSVSTLTIQRTQQEDSAVYLCASSLNRLNTEAFFGQGTRLTVV.

This clonotype was recorded only once. The chain carries TRBV29-1 and TRBJ2-1, with TRBD1 matching 11 bases. V was pared by 7 bases and J by 13 bases, with 6 bases of the junction left unmatched. Germline assignment: CDR1 SQVTM and CDR2 ANQGSEA. This CDR3 is built from 11 residues. The CDR3 loop is CSGRGQGAQFF. CDR3 bases: TGCAGCGGGAGAGGACAGGGGGCTCAGTTCTTC.

A few counts support this clonotype. In DNA form, the CDR3 reads TGTGCCAGCAGCTCTCCCCTGGGGACCGGGGAGCTGTTTTTT. As protein: CASSSPLGTGELFF. The J gene is TRBJ2-2, the V gene TRBV7-8; D uncertain. The CDR3 loop spans 14 amino acids. The V end was cut by 4 bases, the J end by 5 bases, with 11 bases between. Germline CDR1 reads SGHVS; CDR2 reads FQNEAQ. Full variable domain (missing parts from reference TRBV7-8 and TRBJ2-2): GAGVSQSPRYKVAKRGQDVALRCDPISGHVSLFWYQQALGQGPEFLTYFQNEAQLDKSGLPSDRFFAERPEGSVSTLKIQRTQQEDSAVYLCASSSPLGTGELFFGEGSRLTVL.

The chain recombines TRBV14 with TRBJ2-7; perhaps TRBD1 as D (5 bases). The V and J ends lost 4 bases and 2 bases respectively, with 9 bases between them. Per germline, CDR1 SGHDN and CDR2 FVKESK. The CDR3 length is 13 residues. The CDR3 nucleotides are TGTGCCAGCAGCCGAGACAGTACCTACGAGCAGTACTTC. Protein: CASSRDSTYEQYF.

This clonotype has a count of ten or more. The chain uses TRBV11-2 and TRBJ2-7, with a possible D match to TRBD2 (6 bases). The CDR3 is 16 amino acids. CDR1 SGHAT and CDR2 FQNNGV come from the germline V gene. Trimming took 1 base from V and 1 from J, leaving 14 bases between them. The CDR3 bases are TGTGCCAGCAGCTTAGGGTCTAGCGCTTCATCCTACGAGCAGTACTTC. Translating gives CASSLGSSASSYEQYF.

The chain combines TRBV15 with TRBJ2-5; the D gene is possibly TRBD1 (6 bases). This CDR3 contains 13 residues. Per the germline V gene, CDR1 is LNHNV and CDR2 is YYDKDF (reference sequence). V was cut by 5 bases and J by 7 bases, with 14 bases left in between. In DNA form, the CDR3 reads TGTGCCACCAGCGGGGACATACCGGGGACCCAGTACTTC. This gives the protein CATSGDIPGTQYF.

This clonotype was found a few times. The V call is TRBV28, the J call TRBJ1-2; D is unresolved. The CDR3 sequence is 13 residues long. Between the trimmed V and J ends, which lost 5 bases and 8 bases, there was a span of 15 bases. Per germline, CDR1 MDHEN and CDR2 SYDVKM. CDR3 amino acids: CASSLLRVRGYTF. The CDR3 DNA sequence: TGTGCCAGCAGTCTCCTGAGGGTACGAGGCTACACCTTC.

V gene TRBV20-1 combines with J gene TRBJ2-7; D might be TRBD1 (6 bases). V was pared by 0 bases and J by 8 bases, with 17 bases between. Germline V CDR1 and CDR2: DFQATT, SNEGSKA (reference sequence). This CDR3 has 14 residues. The CDR3 coding sequence is TGCAGTGCTAGAGAACCGGGACATAGAGAAAAGCAGTACTTC. Translated, it gives CSAREPGHREKQYF.

This rearrangement joins TRBV3-1 to TRBJ1-1; D is ambiguous. V gave up 4 bases and J gave up 1 base, with 13 bases separating them. The CDR3 consists of 15 residues. In germline, CDR1 is LGHDT, CDR2 YNNKEL (reference sequence). CDR3 residues: CASSPIRAGNTEAFF. CDR3 DNA sequence: TGTGCCAGCAGCCCGATCCGAGCAGGGAACACTGAAGCTTTCTTT. Drawing the rest from reference TRBV3-1 and TRBJ1-1, the complete variable domain is DTAVSQTPKYLVTQMGNDKSIKCEQNLGHDTMYWYKQDSKKFLKIMFSYNNKELIINETVPNRFSPKSPDKAHLNLHINSLELGDSAVYFCASSPIRAGNTEAFFGQGTRLTVV.

This clonotype has just a few counts. The rearrangement links TRBV2 to TRBJ1-5; a possible D gene is TRBD1 (6 bases). This CDR3 is built from 14 residues. V was clipped by 6 bases and J by 2 bases, with 11 bases between them. CDR1 is SNHLY and CDR2 is FYNNEI in the germline V gene. CDR3 bases: TGTGCCAGCAGGGCTAAGGGGGGCAATCAGCCCCAGCATTTT. Translating gives CASRAKGGNQPQHF.

This clonotype appeared many times. This CDR3 is CASSLSIEQFF. The CDR3 nucleotides read TGTGCCAGCAGCTTATCTATTGAGCAGTTCTTC. The J gene is TRBJ2-1, the V gene TRBV7-8; D unresolved. Looked up from germline, CDR1 is SGHVS and CDR2 is FQNEAQ. The V and J ends lost 2 bases and 9 bases respectively, with 5 bases between them. The CDR3 is 11 amino acids.

This clonotype was counted between two and nine times. The chain links TRBV20-1 to TRBJ2-1, with 11 bases lining up with TRBD2. CDR3 length equals 16 residues. V was pared by 4 bases and J by 4 bases, with 9 bases of the junction left unmatched. Per the germline V gene, CDR1 is DFQATT and CDR2 is SNEGSKA (reference sequence). DNA of the CDR3: TGCAGTGCTATACCGGGGACTAGCGGACTTTACAATGAGCAGTTCTTC. Translating gives CSAIPGTSGLYNEQFF.